The clone carrying this T cell receptor (beta chain) was recorded only once. The data stem from a study of shared clonotypes between healthy human individuals. This CDR3 contains 14 residues. Germline CDR1 and CDR2: SGHAT and FQNNGV. Trimming took 1 base from V and 8 from J; bases not matched to a gene: 5. The table came from immunoSEQ multiplex PCR; TCRdb's copy has only in-frame clones and leaves some out. Of some 1 million clones in the sample, roughly 80% are singletons; the top ten hold 1.2% to 1.5%. The sequencing input was memory CD4+ T cells sorted from blood. Subset: CD45RA-negative fraction. This clonotype originated in a man younger than 35 in good health. J is TRBJ1-1 and V is TRBV11-2; TRBD1 matches 9 bases. The CDR3 DNA follows: TGTGCCAGCAGCTTAGTTGTGGGGACAGGGGAAGCTTTCTTT. Translating gives CASSLVVGTGEAFF.